The clone carrying this T cell receptor (beta chain) was recorded a few times. Antigen specificity is unknown. The data were taken from a study of graft-versus-host responses after intestinal transplantation. Study details: Recipients obtained multivisceral, liver-intestinal, or isolated intestinal transplants. Study-wide points: Levels of circulating GvH clones at their peak were associated with early post-transplant HvG declines. There were GvH clones found in recipient marrow, and some of them appeared first in ileum or blood. Across patients carrying graft-donor T cell macrochimerism, allografts held high graft-versus-host to host-versus-graft clonal ratios.

To release intraepithelial and lamina propria lymphocytes, the graft tissue was processed. Here immunoSEQ multiplex PCR was the method, and the copy in TCRdb shows in-frame clones only, minus some. The sample has nearly 15,000 clones; approximately 59% are singletons. The germline V gene encodes CDR1 SGHRS and CDR2 YFSETQ. This CDR3 spans 14 amino acids. Trimming removed 3 bases from V and 0 bases from J, with 7 bases in between. This material consisted of ileum tissue, taken 524 days after transplant. The receptor was isolated from a human patient who received an intestinal transplant, so some T cells may come from the graft donor. The genes are TRBV5-1 and TRBJ1-3; possible D gene TRBD1, 5 bases. Here the CDR3 DNA reads TGCGCCAGCAGCTCCCAGGGCTCTGGAAACACCATATATTTT. It specifies CASSSQGSGNTIYF.